The sample holds a few counts of the clone carrying this T cell receptor beta chain. Germline CDR1 SGHRS, CDR2 YFSETQ. CDR3 length: 16 residues. The junction had 16 bases not matched to a gene; V was cut back by 5 bases and J by 9 bases. Sequenced by immunoSEQ multiplex PCR; TCRdb stores in-frame clones only, minus some. The sample carries under 200,000 clones, 80% to 90% recorded once. The sample originates from a study of blood T cell repertoires in COVID-19. At the level of the study: PBMCs, B-cell-depleted T cells, or T cells provided the cDNA or gDNA that made up the material.

The clonotype was recovered from a man aged 55 to 70 with acute or convalescent COVID-19. Sample: peripheral blood. This chain uses TRBV5-1 with TRBJ2-1; 8 nucleotides agree with TRBD1. CDR3 DNA sequence: TGCGCCAGCAGGTCCACCGGGACAGGCGCGACGGGTGAGCAGTTCTTC. Its protein product is CASRSTGTGATGEQFF.